This is a list of T cell receptor beta chains from one sample in a study of shared clonotypes between healthy human individuals. Here immunoSEQ multiplex PCR was the method, and the copy in TCRdb shows in-frame clones only, minus some. The sample has 950,000 to 1,100,000 clones, around 75% seen once. Sequenced sample: memory CD4+ T cells sorted from blood. These TCRs come from a man between 18 and 35 years old in good health. Both conserved end residues are part of each CDR3. The D gene is left open where the match is weak. Size values are once, few and many counts, or a class for expanded clones, and some rows have none.

CDR3aa: CASSSQGVDGYTF
CDR3nt: TGTGCCAGCAGCTCACAGGGGGTGGACGGCTACACCTTC
v_gene: TRBV13
abundance: NA
d_gene: TRBD1
j_gene: TRBJ1-2

CDR3aa: CAWSSGTERYRNTEAFF
CDR3nt: TGTGCCTGGAGTTCTGGGACGGAACGCTATCGGAACACTGAAGCTTTCTTT
v_gene: TRBV30
abundance: few
d_gene: NA
j_gene: TRBJ1-1

CDR3aa: CASSLVGFGSGNTIYF
CDR3nt: TGCGCCAGCAGCTTGGTGGGCTTTGGCTCTGGAAACACCATATATTTT
v_gene: TRBV5-1
abundance: many
d_gene: NA
j_gene: TRBJ1-3

CDR3aa: CASSPRTGNEKLFF
CDR3nt: TGTGCCAGCAGCCCCAGGACAGGGAACGAAAAACTGTTTTTT
v_gene: TRBV7-9
abundance: few
d_gene: TRBD1
j_gene: TRBJ1-4

CDR3aa: CASSPQGGVMNTEAFF
CDR3nt: TGTGCCAGCAGCCCTCAGGGGGGAGTCATGAACACTGAAGCTTTCTTT
v_gene: TRBV12-1
abundance: NA
d_gene: NA
j_gene: TRBJ1-1

CDR3aa: CAISESFTGGDFRGYTF
CDR3nt: TGTGCCATCAGTGAGTCGTTTACAGGGGGCGATTTTCGGGGCTACACCTTC
v_gene: TRBV10-3
abundance: NA
d_gene: TRBD1
j_gene: TRBJ1-2

CDR3aa: CASSVDSGSGNTIYF
CDR3nt: TGTGCCAGCAGCGTAGACTCGGGCTCTGGAAACACCATATATTTT
v_gene: TRBV9
abundance: NA
d_gene: NA
j_gene: TRBJ1-3

CDR3aa: CASSPTGQGVPNYGYTF
CDR3nt: TGCGCCAGCAGCCCTACGGGACAGGGCGTGCCTAACTATGGCTACACCTTC
v_gene: TRBV4-1
abundance: NA
d_gene: TRBD1
j_gene: TRBJ1-2

CDR3aa: CASSSRRGYAEAFF
CDR3nt: TGTGCCAGCAGTTCCAGACGGGGGTACGCTGAAGCTTTCTTT
v_gene: TRBV6-5
abundance: NA
d_gene: NA
j_gene: TRBJ1-1

CDR3aa: CASSLGDRGTDTQYF
CDR3nt: TGTGCCAGCAGCTTGGGGGACAGGGGCACAGATACGCAGTATTTT
v_gene: TRBV5-4
abundance: few
d_gene: TRBD1
j_gene: TRBJ2-3

CDR3aa: CATSEDTEAFF
CDR3nt: TGTGCCACCAGCGAGGACACTGAAGCTTTCTTT
v_gene: TRBV15
abundance: NA
d_gene: NA
j_gene: TRBJ1-1

CDR3aa: CASSFGGGASDTQYF
CDR3nt: TGTGCCAGCAGCTTCGGCGGGGGGGCCTCAGATACGCAGTATTTT
v_gene: TRBV5-4
abundance: NA
d_gene: TRBD2
j_gene: TRBJ2-3

CDR3aa: CASNGFPTDTQYF
CDR3nt: TGTGCCAGCAACGGCTTTCCCACAGATACGCAGTATTTT
v_gene: TRBV2
abundance: NA
d_gene: NA
j_gene: TRBJ2-3

CDR3aa: CASSLAGPSDEQYF
CDR3nt: TGTGCCAGCAGTTTAGCGGGACCGAGCGACGAGCAGTACTTC
v_gene: TRBV11-2
abundance: once
d_gene: TRBD2
j_gene: TRBJ2-7

CDR3aa: CASSYAGIANTIYF
CDR3nt: TGTGCCAGCAGTTACGCAGGGATCGCGAACACCATATATTTT
v_gene: TRBV6-5
abundance: NA
d_gene: NA
j_gene: TRBJ1-3

CDR3aa: CASSLDLPTEAFF
CDR3nt: TGTGCCAGCAGCTTGGATCTCCCCACTGAAGCTTTCTTT
v_gene: TRBV5-6
abundance: few
d_gene: NA
j_gene: TRBJ1-1

CDR3aa: CASSRQPTGSYEQYF
CDR3nt: TGTGCCAGCAGCCGCCAACCGACAGGATCCTACGAGCAGTACTTC
v_gene: TRBV7-2
abundance: once
d_gene: NA
j_gene: TRBJ2-7

CDR3aa: CASSQVDGSSYNEQFF
CDR3nt: TGTGCCAGCAGCCAAGTTGACGGAAGCTCCTACAATGAGCAGTTCTTC
v_gene: TRBV4-2
abundance: NA
d_gene: NA
j_gene: TRBJ2-1

CDR3aa: CASSYSSAGNTIYF
CDR3nt: TGTGCCAGCAGTTACTCGAGTGCAGGAAACACCATATATTTT
v_gene: TRBV6-6
abundance: NA
d_gene: NA
j_gene: TRBJ1-3

CDR3aa: CAWDRAISGANVLTF
CDR3nt: TGTGCCTGGGACAGGGCCATCTCTGGGGCCAACGTCCTGACTTTC
v_gene: TRBV30
abundance: NA
d_gene: TRBD1
j_gene: TRBJ2-6

CDR3aa: CASSHGDQTQYF
CDR3nt: TGCGCCAGCAGCCACGGCGACCAGACCCAGTACTTC
v_gene: TRBV5-1
abundance: NA
d_gene: NA
j_gene: TRBJ2-5

CDR3aa: CASSWSQGPAPTEAFF
CDR3nt: TGTGCCAGCAGCTGGTCGCAGGGTCCGGCCCCCACTGAAGCTTTCTTT
v_gene: TRBV5-4
abundance: many
d_gene: NA
j_gene: TRBJ1-1

CDR3aa: CASSLGGKQETQYF
CDR3nt: TGTGCCAGCAGCTTAGGGGGGAAACAAGAGACCCAGTACTTC
v_gene: TRBV7-9
abundance: NA
d_gene: NA
j_gene: TRBJ2-5

CDR3aa: CASSLDERQGLSQPQHF
CDR3nt: TGTGCCAGCAGCTTAGATGAGAGACAGGGGTTGTCTCAGCCCCAGCATTTT
v_gene: TRBV7-9
abundance: NA
d_gene: TRBD1
j_gene: TRBJ1-5

CDR3aa: CASSLGGSQPQHF
CDR3nt: TGCGCCAGCAGCTTGGGGGGATCTCAGCCCCAGCATTTT
v_gene: TRBV5-1
abundance: NA
d_gene: NA
j_gene: TRBJ1-5

CDR3aa: CASSEETGAAFGYTF
CDR3nt: TGTGCCAGCAGTGAAGAGACAGGGGCGGCCTTCGGCTACACCTTC
v_gene: TRBV6-1
abundance: NA
d_gene: TRBD1
j_gene: TRBJ1-2

CDR3aa: CAGGTADTQYF
CDR3nt: TGTGCCGGAGGGACCGCAGATACGCAGTATTTT
v_gene: TRBV2
abundance: once
d_gene: NA
j_gene: TRBJ2-3

CDR3aa: CASNDGDTNYGYTF
CDR3nt: TGCGCCAGCAACGACGGGGACACGAACTATGGCTACACCTTC
v_gene: TRBV5-1
abundance: once
d_gene: NA
j_gene: TRBJ1-2

CDR3aa: CASRTTGGNTEAFF
CDR3nt: TGCGCCAGCAGAACCACAGGGGGGAACACTGAAGCTTTCTTT
v_gene: TRBV5-1
abundance: NA
d_gene: TRBD1
j_gene: TRBJ1-1

CDR3aa: CASTRDTNTEAFF
CDR3nt: TGTGCCAGCACTAGGGACACGAACACTGAAGCTTTCTTT
v_gene: TRBV2
abundance: NA
d_gene: NA
j_gene: TRBJ1-1

CDR3aa: CAISDRGKDYGYTF
CDR3nt: TGTGCCATCAGTGATAGGGGGAAGGACTATGGCTACACCTTC
v_gene: TRBV10-3
abundance: NA
d_gene: NA
j_gene: TRBJ1-2

CDR3aa: CASSFGPLRNVLTF
CDR3nt: TGTGCCAGCAGCTTCGGACCGTTGAGAAACGTCCTGACTTTC
v_gene: TRBV7-6
abundance: NA
d_gene: NA
j_gene: TRBJ2-6

CDR3aa: CASRRAGAQETQYF
CDR3nt: TGCGCCAGCAGGAGGGCAGGGGCCCAAGAGACCCAGTACTTC
v_gene: TRBV5-1
abundance: NA
d_gene: NA
j_gene: TRBJ2-5

CDR3aa: CASSSPTGSDTQYF
CDR3nt: TGTGCCAGCAGTTCCCCGACAGGGTCAGATACGCAGTATTTT
v_gene: TRBV5-4
abundance: NA
d_gene: TRBD1
j_gene: TRBJ2-3

CDR3aa: CATWDRPRDTQYF
CDR3nt: TGTGCCACATGGGACAGACCACGGGATACGCAGTATTTT
v_gene: TRBV6-6
abundance: once
d_gene: TRBD1
j_gene: TRBJ2-3

CDR3aa: CATSRGSLTNTGELFF
CDR3nt: TGTGCCACCAGCAGAGGAAGCCTTACGAACACCGGGGAGCTGTTTTTT
v_gene: TRBV15
abundance: NA
d_gene: NA
j_gene: TRBJ2-2

CDR3aa: CASSDQQGQGSYEQYF
CDR3nt: TGTGCCAGCAGTGATCAGCAGGGACAGGGTTCCTACGAGCAGTACTTC
v_gene: TRBV2
abundance: NA
d_gene: TRBD1
j_gene: TRBJ2-7

CDR3aa: CASSLGQGEQYF
CDR3nt: TGTGCCAGCAGTCTTGGACAGGGCGAGCAGTACTTC
v_gene: TRBV28
abundance: many
d_gene: TRBD1
j_gene: TRBJ2-7

CDR3aa: CASSLGYDEKLFF
CDR3nt: TGTGCCAGCAGCTTAGGGTACGATGAAAAACTGTTTTTT
v_gene: TRBV11-2
abundance: NA
d_gene: NA
j_gene: TRBJ1-4

CDR3aa: CASSLGTDTQYF
CDR3nt: TGTGCCAGCAGCTTGGGCACAGATACGCAGTATTTT
v_gene: TRBV11-3
abundance: NA
d_gene: NA
j_gene: TRBJ2-3

CDR3aa: CASSLIQGAGYTF
CDR3nt: TGCGCCAGCAGCTTGATACAGGGGGCTGGCTACACCTTC
v_gene: TRBV5-1
abundance: few
d_gene: TRBD1
j_gene: TRBJ1-2